What follows are 21 T cell receptor beta chains derived from one specimen sequenced in a study of early stage breast cancer tumors. Assay used: immunoSEQ multiplex PCR; TCRdb lists only in-frame clones, some missing. The sample lists roughly 10,000 clones, 66% occurring once. Sequencing input: breast tumor tissue. These receptor sequences come from a person aged 45 to 59 with breast cancer.

The J gene is TRBJ2-6, the V gene TRBV7-8, with 8 nucleotides matching TRBD1. V lost 7 bases and J lost 2; bases outside the gene matches: 10. Germline V gene lookup returns CDR1 SGHVS and CDR2 FQNEAQ. This CDR3 contains 17 residues. The CDR3 nucleotides read TGTGCCAGCATTTCAGACAGGGGAAGGGCTGGGGCCAACGTCCTGACTTTC. Encoded protein: CASISDRGRAGANVLTF.

This chain connects TRBV5-4 to TRBJ1-1; maybe TRBD1 (5 bases). Germline loops: CDR1 SGHNT, CDR2 YYREEE (reference sequence). The CDR3 is 13 amino acids. V shed 2 bases and J shed 2 bases, with 7 bases lying between them. The CDR3 DNA reads TGTGCCAGCAGCTTTGGGGCAAACACTGAAGCTTTCTTT. This codes for CASSFGANTEAFF.

V is TRBV5-1 and J is TRBJ2-1, with D perhaps matching TRBD1 or TRBD2 (5 bases each). CDR1 is SGHRS and CDR2 is YFSETQ in the germline V gene. The V end lost 6 bases, the J end lost 0 bases, and 13 bases lay between the germline ends. CDR3 length: 15 residues. The CDR3 sequence: CASTLGESSYNEQFF. The CDR3 region has the DNA TGCGCCAGCACCTTAGGGGAGAGCTCCTACAATGAGCAGTTCTTC.

The sample holds a few counts of this clone. The gene calls are TRBV11-3 and TRBJ2-1, with 8 bases lining up with TRBD2. The CDR3 loop spans 15 amino acids. The ends lost 5 bases at V and 0 bases at J; junction bases unmatched: 3. Germline CDR1 reads SGHNT; CDR2 reads YENEEA. This CDR3 is CASSLGGVSYNEQFF. The CDR3 bases are TGTGCCAGCAGCCTCGGGGGGGTCTCCTACAATGAGCAGTTCTTC.

Sample share makes this clone medium-sized. The chain combines TRBV6-5 with TRBJ1-6; no clear D gene. The CDR3 has 16 amino acids. The V gene lost 4 bases and the J gene lost 11 bases, with 21 bases spanning the gap. The germline CDR1 and CDR2 sequences are MNHEY and SVGAGI. The CDR3 loop is CASSFGGAVLGTPLHF. The CDR3 nucleotides are TGTGCCAGCAGTTTTGGTGGAGCGGTCTTGGGGACACCCCTCCACTTT.

The CDR3 sequence is CASSQGRSVQTDTQYF. The CDR3 nucleotides are TGTGCCAGCAGCCAAGGGCGGTCCGTGCAGACAGATACGCAGTATTTT. V usage is TRBV4-2 and J usage is TRBJ2-3, with D unclear. The CDR3 has 16 residues. V was trimmed by 1 base and J by 3 bases, leaving 14 bases between them. Per germline, CDR1 LGHNA and CDR2 YNFKEQ.

The V gene is TRBV6-5, the J gene TRBJ2-1; D ambiguous. Trimming shortened V by 0 bases and J by 6 bases, and 3 bases separated the two germline ends. Germline V gene sequence: CDR1 MNHEY, CDR2 SVGAGI. The CDR3 spans 12 residues. The CDR3 spells CASSYSGNEQFF. The CDR3 DNA follows: TGTGCCAGCAGTTACTCGGGCAATGAGCAGTTCTTC.

CDR3 sequence reads: CASSPSSYNEQFF. CDR3 sequence (DNA): TGTGCCAGCAGCCCGAGCTCCTACAATGAGCAGTTCTTC. The V gene is TRBV11-3, the J gene TRBJ2-1; D unclear. The germline V gene has CDR1 SGHNT and CDR2 YENEEA. V was shortened by 5 bases and J by 0 bases, with 5 bases between the two germline ends. The CDR3 extends over 13 amino acids.

The sample holds a few counts of this clone. The chain is built from TRBV2 and TRBJ2-7, with TRBD2 matching 11 bases. V trimming: 6 bases; J trimming: 4 bases; junction bases outside the gene matches: 5. Germline assignment: CDR1 SNHLY and CDR2 FYNNEI. This CDR3 contains 14 residues. In nucleotides, the CDR3 is TGTGCCAGCAGCTCGACTAGCGGGGAATACGAGCAGTACTTC. The encoded protein is CASSSTSGEYEQYF. Complete variable domain (other parts from reference TRBV2 and TRBJ2-7): EPEVTQTPSHQVTQMGQEVILRCVPISNHLYFYWYRQILGQKVEFLVSFYNNEISEKSEIFDDQFSVERPDGSNFTLKIRSTKLEDSAMYFCASSSTSGEYEQYFGPGTRLTVT.

The J gene is TRBJ1-1, the V gene TRBV7-9; D is unresolved. V was cut by 5 bases and J by 0 bases, with 13 bases left in between. The CDR3 length is 15 residues. The germline CDR1 and CDR2 sequences are SEHNR and FQNEAQ (reference sequence). CDR3 in DNA: TGTGCCAGCAGCCCTATAGTCACGATGAACACTGAAGCTTTCTTT. It is translated as CASSPIVTMNTEAFF.

The rearrangement links TRBV2 to TRBJ2-7; a possible D gene is TRBD2 (5 bases). This CDR3 is 13 amino acids long. The V end lost 6 bases, the J end lost 3 bases, and 12 bases lay between the germline ends. The germline gives CDR1 SNHLY, CDR2 FYNNEI. The CDR3 is CASRSSGNYEQYF. CDR3 in DNA: TGTGCCAGCAGGTCCTCCGGGAACTACGAGCAGTACTTC.

The rearrangement joins TRBV18 to TRBJ2-3; 15 nucleotides agree with TRBD2. The CDR3 totals 20 residues. Trimming cost V 1 base and J 2 bases; bases outside gene matches: 10. Germline V gene lookup returns CDR1 KGHSH and CDR2 LQKENI. The CDR3 spells CASSPLPTGLAGGYTDTQYF. CDR3 DNA: TGTGCCAGCTCACCACTCCCTACGGGACTAGCGGGGGGATACACAGATACGCAGTATTTT.

The chain is built from TRBV5-4 and TRBJ2-5; 8 nucleotides line up with TRBD2. This CDR3 has 15 amino acids. Trimming removed 0 bases from V and 4 bases from J; junction bases left unmatched: 5. In germline, CDR1 is SGHNT, CDR2 YYREEE (reference sequence). This CDR3 reads CASSLGRGDLETQYF. The DNA of the CDR3 is TGTGCCAGCAGCTTGGGGCGGGGGGATTTAGAGACCCAGTACTTC.

This clone was picked up a small number of times. The chain joins TRBV9 to TRBJ1-2, with a possible D match to TRBD1 (5 bases). There are 17 residues in the CDR3. CDR1 and CDR2 from the germline V gene are SGDLS and YYNGEE. Trimming cost V 0 bases and J 3 bases, with 18 bases left between them. CDR3 sequence reads: CASSVAPGLPDDYGYTF. The CDR3 bases are TGTGCCAGCAGCGTAGCCCCGGGACTCCCGGATGACTATGGCTACACCTTC. The whole variable domain, filled in from reference TRBV9 and TRBJ1-2, reads DSGVTQTPKHLITATGQRVTLRCSPRSGDLSVYWYQQSLDQGLQFLIQYYNGEERAKGNILERFSAQQFPDLHSELNLSSLELGDSALYFCASSVAPGLPDDYGYTFGSGTRLTVV.

This clone was seen a few times. The chain uses TRBV6-5 and TRBJ2-1; 8 nucleotides agree with TRBD2. The V gene end was trimmed by 2 bases and the J gene end by 7 bases; junction bases not matched to a gene: 10. In germline, CDR1 is MNHEY, CDR2 SVGAGI. This CDR3 comprises 16 residues. The CDR3 DNA is TGTGCCAGCAGTTACGATGTTTTAGCGGGGTATAATGAGCAGTTCTTC. Encoded protein: CASSYDVLAGYNEQFF.

Only a few counts were recorded for this clone. The rearrangement uses TRBV30 and TRBJ2-7; no clear D. Germline CDR1 reads GTSNPN; CDR2 reads SVGIG (reference sequence). The CDR3 extends over 13 amino acids. Trimming removed 3 bases from V and 6 bases from J, with 15 bases in between. The CDR3 loop is CAWRSSNSGEQYF. CDR3 nucleotide sequence: TGTGCCTGGAGATCTAGTAACTCGGGCGAGCAGTACTTC.

The chain is built from TRBV9 and TRBJ2-1; 8 bases are a match to TRBD2. The V and J ends lost 3 bases and 9 bases, in that order; junction bases with no gene match: 5. CDR3 length: 13 residues. Germline CDR1 and CDR2: SGDLS and YYNGEE. In nucleotides, the CDR3 is TGTGCCAGCAGCGCCTCACGGGGGGGTGAGCAGTTCTTC. Protein: CASSASRGGEQFF.

The table lists this clone with a few counts. The chain employs TRBV9 and TRBJ2-3; the D gene is possibly TRBD2 (5 bases). V lost 2 bases to trimming and J lost 1 base, with 14 bases between them. This CDR3 contains 16 residues. Germline values: CDR1 SGDLS, CDR2 YYNGEE. The DNA of the CDR3 is TGTGCCAGCAGCGTTGGCGGGCCCTTTCGCACAGATACGCAGTATTTT. As protein: CASSVGGPFRTDTQYF. Drawing the rest from reference TRBV9 and TRBJ2-3, the complete variable domain is DSGVTQTPKHLITATGQRVTLRCSPRSGDLSVYWYQQSLDQGLQFLIQYYNGEERAKGNILERFSAQQFPDLHSELNLSSLELGDSALYFCASSVGGPFRTDTQYFGPGTRLTVL.

The chain uses TRBV15 and TRBJ1-4; perhaps TRBD1 as D (5 bases). V lost 5 bases and J 5 bases, leaving 15 bases between the germline ends. Germline loops: CDR1 LNHNV, CDR2 YYDKDF (reference sequence). The CDR3 loop spans 15 amino acids. CDR3 nucleotide sequence: TGTGCCACCAGCCGCTCCGGGGCTGGGAATGAAAAACTGTTTTTT. Translated: CATSRSGAGNEKLFF.

This clone was observed a few times. The V and J genes are TRBV7-2 and TRBJ2-1; D unclear. CDR1 is SGHTA and CDR2 is FQGNSA in the germline V gene. Trimming took 2 bases from V and 16 from J, leaving 12 bases between them. CDR3 length equals 11 residues. The CDR3 reads CASSLSDAVFF. Written as DNA, the CDR3 is TGTGCCAGCAGCTTAAGCGACGCCGTCTTCTTC.

This clone is classed as large. The V and J genes are TRBV19 and TRBJ1-4; no reliable D call. This CDR3 is 16 amino acids long. The V gene lost 4 bases and the J gene lost 0 bases, with 12 bases spanning the gap. Germline V CDR1 and CDR2: LNHDA, SQIVND (reference sequence). The CDR3 loop reads CASSTRWGATNEKLFF. The CDR3 coding sequence is TGTGCCAGTAGTACCCGGTGGGGTGCAACTAATGAAAAACTGTTTTTT.